The TCR beta chain described here comes from a study of beta chain features in type 1 diabetes. Study observations and caveats: Moderate yet significant TCRB CDR3 shortening was seen in Type 1 diabetes patients in all four CD4+ subsets.

The CDR3 length is 14 residues. V lost 5 bases to trimming and J lost 6 bases; unmatched junction nucleotides: 13. In germline, CDR1 is SQVTM, CDR2 ANQGSEA. The table lists this clone with many counts. What it binds is unknown. Expressed TCRB transcripts were sequenced after all isolated RNA was converted to cDNA. TCRdb's table, derived via immunoSEQ multiplex PCR, lists solely in-frame clones and lacks some. The profile shows about 150,000 clones, around 10% of them singletons. This chain uses TRBV29-1 with TRBJ2-7, with TRBD1 matching over 7 bases. Sequencing was done on a sample of central memory CD4+ T cells from blood. The clonotype comes from a man under 40 with type 1 diabetes. DNA of the CDR3: TGCAGCGTTCTGGCCGGACAGGTTTTCACCGAGCAGTACTTC. Its translation: CSVLAGQVFTEQYF.